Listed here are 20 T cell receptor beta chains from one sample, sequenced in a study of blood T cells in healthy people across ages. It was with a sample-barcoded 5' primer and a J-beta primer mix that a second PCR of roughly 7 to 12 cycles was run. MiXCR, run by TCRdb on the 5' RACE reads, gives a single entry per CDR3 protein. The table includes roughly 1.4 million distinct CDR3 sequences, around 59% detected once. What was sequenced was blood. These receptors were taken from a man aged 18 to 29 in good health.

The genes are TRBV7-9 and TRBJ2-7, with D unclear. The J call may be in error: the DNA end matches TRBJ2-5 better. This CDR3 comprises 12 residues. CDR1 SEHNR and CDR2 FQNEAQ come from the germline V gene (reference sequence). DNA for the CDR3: TGTGCCAGCAGTCAGAATGGGGAGACCCAGTACTTC. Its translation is CASSQNGETQYF.

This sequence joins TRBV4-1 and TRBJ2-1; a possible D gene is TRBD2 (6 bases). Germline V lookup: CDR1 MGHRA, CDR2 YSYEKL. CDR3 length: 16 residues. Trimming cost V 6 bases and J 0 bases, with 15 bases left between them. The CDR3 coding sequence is TGCGCCAGCAGAGCGGGCGGGGCTCACTCCTACAATGAGCAGTTCTTC. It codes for CASRAGGAHSYNEQFF.

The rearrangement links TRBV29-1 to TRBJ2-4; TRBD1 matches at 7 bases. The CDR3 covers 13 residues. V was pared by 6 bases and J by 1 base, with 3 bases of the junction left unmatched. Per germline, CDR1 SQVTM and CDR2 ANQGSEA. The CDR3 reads CSVNRGAKNIQYF. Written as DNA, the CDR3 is TGCAGCGTAAACAGGGGTGCCAAAAACATTCAGTACTTC. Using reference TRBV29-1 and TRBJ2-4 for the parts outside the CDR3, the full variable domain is SAVISQKPSRDICQRGTSLTIQCQVDSQVTMMFWYRQQPGQSLTLIATANQGSEATYESGFVIDKFPISRPNLTFSTLTVSNMSPEDSSIYLCSVNRGAKNIQYFGAGTRLSVL.

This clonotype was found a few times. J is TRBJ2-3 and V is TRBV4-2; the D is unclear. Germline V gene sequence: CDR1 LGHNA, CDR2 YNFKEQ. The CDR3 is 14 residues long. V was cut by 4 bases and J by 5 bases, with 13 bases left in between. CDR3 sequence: CASSPLGVIDTQYF. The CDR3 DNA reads TGTGCCAGCAGCCCCCTTGGGGTTATAGATACGCAGTATTTT.

The CDR3 region is CSARGLPEKLFF. CDR3 in DNA: TGCAGTGCTAGAGGATTGCCCGAAAAACTGTTTTTT. This rearrangement joins TRBV20-1 to TRBJ1-4; no clear D gene. The CDR3 extends over 12 amino acids. The ends were cut back, 1 base at V and 8 bases at J, with 8 bases in the middle. Germline V gives CDR1 DFQATT, CDR2 SNEGSKA (reference sequence).

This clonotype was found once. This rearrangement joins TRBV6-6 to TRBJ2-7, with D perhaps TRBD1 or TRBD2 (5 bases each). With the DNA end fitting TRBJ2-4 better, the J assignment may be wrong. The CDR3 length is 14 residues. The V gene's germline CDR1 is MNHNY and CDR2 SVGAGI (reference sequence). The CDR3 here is CASSLGATGNIQYF. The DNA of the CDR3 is TGTGCCAGCAGCCTTGGGGCTACGGGGAACATTCAGTACTTC.

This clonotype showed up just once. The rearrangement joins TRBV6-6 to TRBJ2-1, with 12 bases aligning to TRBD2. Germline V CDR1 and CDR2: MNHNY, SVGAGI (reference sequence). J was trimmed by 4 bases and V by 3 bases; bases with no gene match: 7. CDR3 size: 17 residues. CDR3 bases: TGTGCCAGCAGTTATGCCCTACTAGCGGGAGGTTACAATGAGCAGTTCTTC. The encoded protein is CASSYALLAGGYNEQFF.

CDR3 region: CASSQGSGTSYEQYF. DNA of the CDR3: TGCGCCAGCAGCCAAGGATCCGGGACCTCCTACGAGCAGTACTTC. The chain couples TRBV4-1 to TRBJ2-4; the D gene could be TRBD1 or TRBD2 (5 bases each). With the DNA end fitting TRBJ2-7 better, the J assignment may be wrong. Germline V gene sequence: CDR1 MGHRA, CDR2 YSYEKL. This CDR3 is built from 15 residues.

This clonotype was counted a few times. This chain's CDR3 is CSVEGPSGGPYEQYF. CDR3 DNA sequence: TGCAGCGTTGAGGGACCTAGCGGTGGACCCTACGAGCAGTACTTC. V and J are TRBV29-1 and TRBJ2-5; 7 nucleotides agree with TRBD2. TRBJ2-7 explains the end of the DNA better; the J call may be wrong. Looked up from germline, CDR1 is SQVTM and CDR2 is ANQGSEA. This CDR3 region has 15 residues.

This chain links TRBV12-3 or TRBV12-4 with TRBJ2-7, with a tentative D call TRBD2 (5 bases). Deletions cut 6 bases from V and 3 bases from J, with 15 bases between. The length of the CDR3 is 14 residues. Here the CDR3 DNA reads TGTGCCAGCAGCCCCCCGGGGAACCTCTACGAGCAGTACTTC. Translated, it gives CASSPPGNLYEQYF.

CDR3 sequence: CATSRDRGAADTQYF. The CDR3 coding sequence is TGTGCCACCAGCAGAGATCGTGGGGCTGCAGATACGCAGTATTTT. The J gene is TRBJ2-3, the V gene TRBV15, with D possibly TRBD1 on 5 matching bases. CDR1 LNHNV and CDR2 YYDKDF come from the germline V gene (reference sequence). CDR3 size: 15 residues. The V end lost 0 bases, the J end lost 4 bases, and 11 bases lay between the germline ends. Combining the CDR3 with reference TRBV15 and TRBJ2-3 gives the whole variable domain DAMVIQNPRYQVTQFGKPVTLSCSQTLNHNVMYWYQQKSSQAPKLLFHYYDKDFNNEADTPDNFQSRRPNTSFCFLDIRSPGLGDTAMYLCATSRDRGAADTQYFGPGTRLTVL.

The CDR3 loop is CASSNLNTGELFF. In DNA, the CDR3 is TGTGCCAGCAGCAATCTGAACACCGGGGAGCTGTTTTTT. The rearrangement joins TRBV14 to TRBJ2-2, with D unresolved. V was shortened by 5 bases and J by 1 base, with 5 bases between the two germline ends. This CDR3 region has 13 residues. CDR1 is SGHDN, CDR2 FVKESK, per germline.

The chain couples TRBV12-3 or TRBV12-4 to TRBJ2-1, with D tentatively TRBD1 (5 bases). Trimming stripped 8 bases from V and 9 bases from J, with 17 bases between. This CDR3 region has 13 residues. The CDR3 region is CASAKGLVIEQFF. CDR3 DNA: TGTGCCAGCGCAAAGGGGCTAGTGATTGAGCAGTTCTTC.

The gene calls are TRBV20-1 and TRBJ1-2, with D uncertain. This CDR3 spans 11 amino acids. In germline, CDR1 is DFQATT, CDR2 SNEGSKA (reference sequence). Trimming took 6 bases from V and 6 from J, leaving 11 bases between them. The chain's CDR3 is CSAERGDGYTF. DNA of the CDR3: TGCAGTGCGGAACGTGGGGATGGCTACACCTTC.

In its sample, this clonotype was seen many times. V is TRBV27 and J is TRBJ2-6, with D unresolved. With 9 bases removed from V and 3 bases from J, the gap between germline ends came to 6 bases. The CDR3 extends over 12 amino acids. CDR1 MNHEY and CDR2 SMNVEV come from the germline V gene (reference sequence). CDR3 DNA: TGTGCCAGTAAGGGTGGGGCCAACGTCCTGACTTTC. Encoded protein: CASKGGANVLTF.

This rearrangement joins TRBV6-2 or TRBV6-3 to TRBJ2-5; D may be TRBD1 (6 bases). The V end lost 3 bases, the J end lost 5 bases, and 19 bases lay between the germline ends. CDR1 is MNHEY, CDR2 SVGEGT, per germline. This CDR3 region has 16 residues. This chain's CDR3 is CASSYTLRQVYETQYF. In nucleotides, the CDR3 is TGTGCCAGCAGTTATACCTTGAGACAGGTCTATGAGACCCAGTACTTC.

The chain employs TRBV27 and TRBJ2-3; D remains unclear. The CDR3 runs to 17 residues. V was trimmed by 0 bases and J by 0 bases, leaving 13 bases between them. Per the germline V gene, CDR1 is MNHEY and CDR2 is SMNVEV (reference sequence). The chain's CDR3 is CASSLSNRPPSTDTQYF. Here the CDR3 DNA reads TGTGCCAGCAGTTTATCGAATCGACCCCCGAGCACAGATACGCAGTATTTT.

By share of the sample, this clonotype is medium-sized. The CDR3 DNA is TGTGCCAGCAGTCGACTATCCCCTAACTTGTGGTATGGCTACACCTTC. Amino acid sequence: CASSRLSPNLWYGYTF. The chain joins TRBV27 to TRBJ1-2; D uncertain. In germline, CDR1 is MNHEY, CDR2 SMNVEV (reference sequence). The ends were cut back, 5 bases at V and 5 bases at J, with 21 bases in the middle. This CDR3 region has 16 residues.

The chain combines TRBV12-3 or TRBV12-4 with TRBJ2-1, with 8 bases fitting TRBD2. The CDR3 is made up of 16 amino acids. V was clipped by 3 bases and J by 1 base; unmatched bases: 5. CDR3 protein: CASSFGGVGSYNEQFF. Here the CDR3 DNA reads TGTGCCAGCAGTTTCGGGGGGGTCGGATCCTACAATGAGCAGTTCTTC.

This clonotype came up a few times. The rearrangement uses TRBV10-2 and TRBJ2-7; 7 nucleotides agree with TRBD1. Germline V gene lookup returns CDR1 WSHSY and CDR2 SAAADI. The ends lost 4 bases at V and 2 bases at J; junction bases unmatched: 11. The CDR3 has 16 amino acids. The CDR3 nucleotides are TGCGCCAGCAGTGTCGGACAGGCCGGCACCCCCTACGAGCAGTACTTC. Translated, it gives CASSVGQAGTPYEQYF.